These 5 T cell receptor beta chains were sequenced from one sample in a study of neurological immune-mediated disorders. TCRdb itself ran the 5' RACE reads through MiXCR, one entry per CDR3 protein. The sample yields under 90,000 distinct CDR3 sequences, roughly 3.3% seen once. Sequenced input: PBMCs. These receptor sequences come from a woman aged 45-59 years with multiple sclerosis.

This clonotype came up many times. The CDR3 DNA sequence: TGCGCCAGCAGCACCGGACGGGGACAGGTCGAGCAGTACTTC. Its protein product is CASSTGRGQVEQYF. The chain carries TRBV5-1 and TRBJ2-7, with 8 bases aligning to TRBD1. This CDR3 is 14 amino acids long. The V gene end was trimmed by 4 bases and the J gene end by 6 bases; junction bases not matched to a gene: 9. Germline V gene data show CDR1 as SGHRS and CDR2 as YFSETQ.

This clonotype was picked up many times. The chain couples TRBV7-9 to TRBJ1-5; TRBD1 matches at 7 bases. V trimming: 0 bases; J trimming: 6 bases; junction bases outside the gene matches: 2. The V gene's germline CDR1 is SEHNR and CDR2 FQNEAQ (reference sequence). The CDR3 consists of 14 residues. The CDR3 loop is CASSLAGGLQPQHF. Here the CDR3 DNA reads TGTGCCAGCAGCTTAGCAGGGGGCCTTCAGCCCCAGCATTTT. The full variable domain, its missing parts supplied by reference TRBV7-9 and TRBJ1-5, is DTGVSQNPRHKITKRGQNVTFRCDPISEHNRLYWYRQTLGQGPEFLTYFQNEAQLEKSRLLSDRFSAERPKGSFSTLEIQRTEQGDSAMYLCASSLAGGLQPQHFGDGTRLSIL.

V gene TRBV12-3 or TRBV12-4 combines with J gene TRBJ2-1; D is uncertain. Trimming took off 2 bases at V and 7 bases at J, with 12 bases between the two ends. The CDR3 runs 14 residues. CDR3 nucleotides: TGTGCCAGCAGTTTACGTAGGAGTTCAAATGAGCAGTTCTTC. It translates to CASSLRRSSNEQFF.

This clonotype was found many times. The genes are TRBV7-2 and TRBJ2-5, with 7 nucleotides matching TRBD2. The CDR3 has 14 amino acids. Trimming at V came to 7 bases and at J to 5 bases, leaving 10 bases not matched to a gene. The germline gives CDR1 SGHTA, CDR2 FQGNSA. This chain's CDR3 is CASIPGRAGETQYF. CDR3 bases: TGTGCCAGCATCCCTGGGAGGGCCGGGGAGACCCAGTACTTC.

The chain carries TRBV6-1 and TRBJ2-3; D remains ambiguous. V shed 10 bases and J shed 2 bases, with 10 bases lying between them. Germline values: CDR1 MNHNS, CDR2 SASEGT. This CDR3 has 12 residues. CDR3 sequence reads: CATKDLTDTQYF. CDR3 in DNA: TGTGCCACCAAGGATCTCACAGATACGCAGTATTTT.